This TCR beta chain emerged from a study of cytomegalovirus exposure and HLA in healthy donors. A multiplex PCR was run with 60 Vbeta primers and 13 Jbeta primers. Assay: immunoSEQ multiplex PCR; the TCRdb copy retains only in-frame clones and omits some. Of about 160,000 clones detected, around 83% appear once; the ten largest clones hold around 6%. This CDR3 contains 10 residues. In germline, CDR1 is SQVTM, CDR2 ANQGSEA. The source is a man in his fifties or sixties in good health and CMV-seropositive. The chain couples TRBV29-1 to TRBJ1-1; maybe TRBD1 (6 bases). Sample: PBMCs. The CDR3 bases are TGCGGGGGGGCGCTAACTGAAGCTTTCTTT. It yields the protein CGGALTEAFF.